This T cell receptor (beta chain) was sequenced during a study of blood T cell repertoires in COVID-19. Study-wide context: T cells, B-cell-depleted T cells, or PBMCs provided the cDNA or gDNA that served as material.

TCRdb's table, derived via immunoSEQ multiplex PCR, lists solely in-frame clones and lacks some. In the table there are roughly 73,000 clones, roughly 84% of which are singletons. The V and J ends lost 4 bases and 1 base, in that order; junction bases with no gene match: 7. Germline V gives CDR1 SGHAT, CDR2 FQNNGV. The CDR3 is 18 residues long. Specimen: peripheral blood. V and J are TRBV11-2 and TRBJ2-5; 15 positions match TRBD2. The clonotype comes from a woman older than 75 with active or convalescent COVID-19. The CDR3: CASSSRTSGGAAQETQYF. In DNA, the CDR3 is TGTGCCAGCAGCTCCCGGACTAGCGGGGGGGCGGCCCAAGAGACCCAGTACTTC.